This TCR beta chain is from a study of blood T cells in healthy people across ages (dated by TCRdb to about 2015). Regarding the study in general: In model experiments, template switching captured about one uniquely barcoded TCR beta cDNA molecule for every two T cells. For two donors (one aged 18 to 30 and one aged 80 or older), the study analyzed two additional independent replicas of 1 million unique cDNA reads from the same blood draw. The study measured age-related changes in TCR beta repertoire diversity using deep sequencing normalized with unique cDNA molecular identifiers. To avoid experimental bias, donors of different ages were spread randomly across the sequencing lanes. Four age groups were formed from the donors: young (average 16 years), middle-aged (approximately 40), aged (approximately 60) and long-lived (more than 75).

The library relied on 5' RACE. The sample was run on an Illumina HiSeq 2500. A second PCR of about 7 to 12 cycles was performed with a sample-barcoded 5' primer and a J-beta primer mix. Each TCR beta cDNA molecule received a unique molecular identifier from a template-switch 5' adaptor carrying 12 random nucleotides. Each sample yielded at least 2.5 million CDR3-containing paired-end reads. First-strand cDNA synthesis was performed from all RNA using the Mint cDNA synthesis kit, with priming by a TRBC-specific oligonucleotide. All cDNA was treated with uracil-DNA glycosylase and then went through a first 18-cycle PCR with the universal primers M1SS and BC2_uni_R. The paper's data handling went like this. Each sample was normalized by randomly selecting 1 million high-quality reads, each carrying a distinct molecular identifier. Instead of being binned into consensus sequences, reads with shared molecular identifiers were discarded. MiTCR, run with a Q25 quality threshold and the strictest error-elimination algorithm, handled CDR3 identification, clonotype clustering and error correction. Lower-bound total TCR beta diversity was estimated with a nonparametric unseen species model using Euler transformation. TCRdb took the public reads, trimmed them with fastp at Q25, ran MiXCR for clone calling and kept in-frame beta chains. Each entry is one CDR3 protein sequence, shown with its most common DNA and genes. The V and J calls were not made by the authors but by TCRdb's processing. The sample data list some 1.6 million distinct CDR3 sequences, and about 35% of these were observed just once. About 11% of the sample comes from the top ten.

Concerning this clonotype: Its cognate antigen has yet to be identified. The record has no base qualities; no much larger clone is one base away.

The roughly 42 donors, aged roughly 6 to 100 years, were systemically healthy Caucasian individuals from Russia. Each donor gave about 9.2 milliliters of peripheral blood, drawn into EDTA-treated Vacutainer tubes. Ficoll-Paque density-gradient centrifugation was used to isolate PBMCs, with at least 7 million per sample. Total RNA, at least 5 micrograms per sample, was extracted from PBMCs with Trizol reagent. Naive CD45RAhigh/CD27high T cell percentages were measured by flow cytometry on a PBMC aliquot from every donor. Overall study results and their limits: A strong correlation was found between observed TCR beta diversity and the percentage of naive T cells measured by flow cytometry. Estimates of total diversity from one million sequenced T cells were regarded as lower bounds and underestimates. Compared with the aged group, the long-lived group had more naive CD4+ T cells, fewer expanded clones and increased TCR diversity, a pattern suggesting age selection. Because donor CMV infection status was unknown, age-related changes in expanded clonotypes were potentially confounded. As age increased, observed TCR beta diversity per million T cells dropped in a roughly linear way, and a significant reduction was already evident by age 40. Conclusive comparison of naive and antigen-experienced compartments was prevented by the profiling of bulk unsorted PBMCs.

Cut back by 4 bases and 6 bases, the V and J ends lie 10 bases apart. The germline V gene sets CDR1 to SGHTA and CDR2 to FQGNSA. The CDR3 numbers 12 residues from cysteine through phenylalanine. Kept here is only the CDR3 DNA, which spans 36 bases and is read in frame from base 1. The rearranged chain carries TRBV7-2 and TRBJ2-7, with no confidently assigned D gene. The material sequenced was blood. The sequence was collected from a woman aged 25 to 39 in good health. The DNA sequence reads TGTGCCAGCAGCTCCTTCAGTGGCGAGCAGTACTTC. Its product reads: CASSSFSGEQYF.